This T cell receptor beta chain was retrieved from a study of low-dose radiotherapy and immunotherapy resistance in tumors. Study at large: Members of Cohort 2 were treated with 1 Gy per fraction every two weeks; their total was 13 Gy over 26 weeks. Every six weeks patients received intravenous ipilimumab 1 mg/kg, and every two weeks they received intravenous nivolumab 240 mg. Patients took 300 mg oral aspirin daily for four cycles from cycle 1 day 1.

Time point described: after trial treatment. As for treatment: LDRT plus nivolumab, ipilimumab, low-dose cyclophosphamide and aspirin (RACIN trial). Donors received nivolumab, ipilimumab, aspirin, low-dose cyclophosphamide and low-dose radiotherapy. This clonotype has a count of ten or more. The CDR3 is 13 amino acids. Germline V gene lookup returns CDR1 MDHEN and CDR2 SYDVKM. V shed 6 bases and J shed 8 bases, with 16 bases lying between them. Covering alpha and beta chains, TRAV- and TRBV-specific primers were used for the first-strand cDNA. It was with a constant-region primer and a V-primer adapter that TCRs were amplified over around 18 PCR cycles. From the reads, TCRdb called clonotypes with MiXCR, one entry per CDR3 protein. The table has 75,000 to 95,000 distinct CDR3 sequences, more than 20% seen once.

The specimen was PBMCs, collected after low-dose radiotherapy plus immunotherapy. The rearrangement links TRBV28 to TRBJ1-1, with TRBD1 as a possible D gene (5 bases). The sequence was collected from a female donor with ovarian cancer. CDR3 nucleotide sequence: TGTGCCAGCAGCCCATACGGGCGACAGGAAGCTTTCTTT. This translates into CASSPYGRQEAFF.